These T cell receptor beta chains were read from a single sample in a study of early T cells in non-severe SARS-CoV-2 infection. Each CDR3 protein gets one entry after TCRdb re-called the 5' RACE reads with MiXCR. Of 17,000 or so distinct CDR3 sequences in the sample, approximately 5.4% are singletons; the top ten hold approximately 6.6%. Sequences were derived from whole blood, sampled at baseline. Every receptor here comes from an adult who was a healthcare worker with PCR-confirmed SARS-CoV-2 infection or an uninfected control (not recorded which). Each CDR3 is given with its conserved first and last residue. The order of the fields is V gene, D gene, clone size, J gene, CDR3 DNA, CDR3 protein. A D gene is named only where the DNA matches it firmly. Not every row has a clone size; where given, it reads once, few, many or a size class.

V: TRBV7-9
D: NA
size: many
J: TRBJ2-1
DNA: TGTGCCAGCAGCTTAGAATCCCAGCGGAACAATGAGCAGTTCTTC
CDR3: CASSLESQRNNEQFF

V: TRBV30
D: NA
size: medium-sized
J: TRBJ2-6
DNA: TGTGCCTGGAGTTTGGTCTCTGGGGCCAACGTCCTGACTTTC
CDR3: CAWSLVSGANVLTF

V: TRBV11-3
D: NA
size: many
J: TRBJ2-2
DNA: TGTGCCAGCAGCTTCGGGGTTGGGGGCTACACCGGGGAGCTGTTTTTT
CDR3: CASSFGVGGYTGELFF

V: TRBV7-6
D: NA
size: few
J: TRBJ2-2
DNA: TGTGCCAGCAGCTTAGCGGGCACGCGGGAGCTGTTTTTT
CDR3: CASSLAGTRELFF

V: TRBV10-3
D: TRBD1
size: once
J: TRBJ1-1
DNA: TGTGCCATCACCGCCGGGACAGGGAACACTGAAGCTTTCTTT
CDR3: CAITAGTGNTEAFF

V: TRBV7-9
D: NA
size: medium-sized
J: TRBJ1-1
DNA: TGTGCCAGCAGCTTCATTACAGAGGGGCAAGCTTTCTTT
CDR3: CASSFITEGQAFF

V: TRBV6-5
D: NA
size: many
J: TRBJ1-2
DNA: TGTGCCAGCAGTTACTCGTTTGGGAAATCTGGCTACACCTTC
CDR3: CASSYSFGKSGYTF

V: TRBV5-1
D: NA
size: many
J: TRBJ1-4
DNA: TGCGCCAGCAGCTTGGCGGCCGGATCCGACGGAAAACTGTTTTTT
CDR3: CASSLAAGSDGKLFF

V: TRBV7-6
D: NA
size: NA
J: TRBJ1-1
DNA: TGTGCCAGCAGCTTAGGGGGGTTTCTGACTGAAGCTTTCTTT
CDR3: CASSLGGFLTEAFF

V: TRBV12-3/TRBV12-4
D: NA
size: few
J: TRBJ2-2
DNA: TGTGCCAGCAGTTTGTCCGGGGAGCTGTTTTTT
CDR3: CASSLSGELFF

V: TRBV19
D: NA
size: NA
J: TRBJ1-3
DNA: TGTGCCAGTAACGAAGGTGCCCACTCTGGAAACACCATATATTTT
CDR3: CASNEGAHSGNTIYF

V: TRBV29-1
D: NA
size: many
J: TRBJ1-2
DNA: TGCAGCGTTAATACGCGGGACAACTATGGCTACACCTTC
CDR3: CSVNTRDNYGYTF

V: TRBV11-3
D: TRBD1
size: NA
J: TRBJ2-2
DNA: TGTGCCAGCAGCCCGGCCGCAGGGGGCACCGGGGAGCTGTTTTTT
CDR3: CASSPAAGGTGELFF

V: TRBV29-1
D: TRBD1
size: medium-sized
J: TRBJ2-1
DNA: TGCAGCGTTGACCGCGCGACAGGGGCCTACAATGAGCAGTTCTTC
CDR3: CSVDRATGAYNEQFF

V: TRBV9
D: TRBD2
size: medium-sized
J: TRBJ2-1
DNA: TGTGCCAGCAGCGTGGGGAAGACTAGCGGGGGTAGCTCTTCTCTCTTC
CDR3: CASSVGKTSGGSSSLF

V: TRBV27
D: NA
size: many
J: TRBJ1-6
DNA: TGTGCCAGCAGTTTAAAAGTACAGCGGCCGAGCTCCTATAATTCACCCCTCCACTTT
CDR3: CASSLKVQRPSSYNSPLHF

V: TRBV11-3
D: NA
size: many
J: TRBJ2-1
DNA: TGTGCCAGCAGCCCGGACAGCGTAATCAATGAGCAGTTCTTC
CDR3: CASSPDSVINEQFF

V: TRBV29-1
D: NA
size: NA
J: TRBJ2-3
DNA: TGCAGCGTTGAAGGGAGAGGGATGACAGATACGCAGTATTTT
CDR3: CSVEGRGMTDTQYF

V: TRBV7-3
D: NA
size: many
J: TRBJ2-1
DNA: TGTGCCAGCAGCTTAGTTCCGGTGTCCGGAGAGCAGTTCTTC
CDR3: CASSLVPVSGEQFF

V: TRBV5-1
D: TRBD1
size: few
J: TRBJ2-1
DNA: TGCGCCAGCAGCTTGGAGGGGGCCTCCTACAATGAGCAGTTCTTC
CDR3: CASSLEGASYNEQFF

V: TRBV4-1
D: NA
size: many
J: TRBJ2-3
DNA: TGCGCCAGCAGCCACTCGGGATGGGGGAGCACAGATACGCAGTATTTT
CDR3: CASSHSGWGSTDTQYF

V: TRBV7-9
D: NA
size: many
J: TRBJ1-5
DNA: TGTGCCAGCAGCTTAGGTCGCCTCCAGAGAGATCAGCCCCAGCATTTT
CDR3: CASSLGRLQRDQPQHF

V: TRBV29-1
D: NA
size: medium-sized
J: TRBJ2-4
DNA: TGCAGCGCCCTCGAAAACATTCAGTACTTC
CDR3: CSALENIQYF

V: TRBV30
D: NA
size: many
J: TRBJ2-6
DNA: TGTGCCTGGAGTGTAGGTGGGGCCAACGTCCTGACTTTC
CDR3: CAWSVGGANVLTF

V: TRBV12-3/TRBV12-4
D: TRBD1
size: many
J: TRBJ1-5
DNA: TGTGCCAGCAGTTCCGACAGGGGGCCCCAGCATTTT
CDR3: CASSSDRGPQHF

V: TRBV5-5
D: NA
size: many
J: TRBJ2-7
DNA: TGTGCCAGCAGGCCGGGTGGAATCTACGAGCAGTACTTC
CDR3: CASRPGGIYEQYF